A single sample gave rise to the 21 T cell receptor beta chains below, sequenced in a study of cytomegalovirus exposure and HLA in healthy donors. PCR involved 60 Vbeta and 13 Jbeta primers. Sequencing was performed with immunoSEQ multiplex PCR; in TCRdb, only in-frame clones are kept and a portion is missing. This sample has 30,000 to 45,000 clones, with roughly 88% found just once. Input material: PBMCs. Receptor source: a woman younger than 30 in good health and CMV-seronegative.

This chain joins TRBV6-5 and TRBJ2-7; 9 bases align to TRBD2. The CDR3 consists of 15 residues. The junction had 11 bases not matched to a gene; V was cut back by 6 bases and J by 5 bases. Germline CDR1 is MNHEY and CDR2 is SVGAGI. The CDR3 DNA follows: TGTGCCAGCAGCCAACCGTTAGCGGGAGCAAACGAGCAGTACTTC. Encoded protein: CASSQPLAGANEQYF.

V usage is TRBV5-4 and J usage is TRBJ2-2; 7 bases fit TRBD1. The germline V gene encodes CDR1 SGHNT and CDR2 YYREEE (reference sequence). The V segment lost 0 bases and the J segment 4 bases; nucleotides outside the gene matches: 0. The CDR3 totals 14 residues. The CDR3 loop is CASSLGQGTGELFF. The CDR3 coding sequence is TGTGCCAGCAGCTTGGGACAGGGCACCGGGGAGCTGTTTTTT.

The chain employs TRBV7-7 and TRBJ2-3, with TRBD2 matching 14 bases. Trimming at V came to 5 bases and at J to 5 bases, leaving 3 bases not matched to a gene. Per the germline V gene, CDR1 is SSHAT and CDR2 is FNYEAQ (reference sequence). The length of the CDR3 is 15 residues. This CDR3 reads CASSNGLAGGDTQYF. The CDR3 DNA sequence: TGTGCCAGCAGCAACGGACTAGCGGGAGGAGATACGCAGTATTTT.

The V gene is TRBV2, the J gene TRBJ1-1; 8 nucleotides match TRBD1. The CDR3 has 14 residues. CDR1 and CDR2 (germline): SNHLY, FYNNEI. V lost 6 bases and J lost 5; bases outside the gene matches: 8. The CDR3 DNA is TGTGCCAGCAGCGCTACCCAGGGGGCAACTGAAGCTTTCTTT. It yields the protein CASSATQGATEAFF.

V gene TRBV19 combines with J gene TRBJ2-7, with 7 bases that match TRBD1. The trim removed 6 bases at V and 7 bases at J, leaving 6 bases unmatched. Germline CDR1 is LNHDA and CDR2 is SQIVND (reference sequence). The CDR3 is 12 amino acids. CDR3: CASSKTGWEQYF. CDR3 DNA: TGTGCCAGTAGCAAGACAGGGTGGGAGCAGTACTTC.

This rearrangement joins TRBV6-1 to TRBJ1-3; D perhaps matches TRBD1 (5 bases). From germline, CDR1 is MNHNS and CDR2 SASEGT. The CDR3 runs 13 residues. Trimming took off 2 bases at V and 6 bases at J, with 8 bases between the two ends. CDR3 sequence: CASSETGANTIYF. The CDR3 bases are TGTGCCAGCAGTGAAACTGGGGCAAACACCATATATTTT.

This clone turned up a few times. The chain combines TRBV5-1 with TRBJ1-2; 9 bases align to TRBD1. Germline loops: CDR1 SGHRS, CDR2 YFSETQ. V was pared by 5 bases and J by 1 base, with 6 bases of the junction left unmatched. This CDR3 has 15 residues. CDR3 DNA sequence: TGCGCCAGCAGGAATACAGGGGGCAGTAACTATGGCTACACCTTC. Translation gives CASRNTGGSNYGYTF. The full variable domain, with the rest looked up from reference TRBV5-1 and TRBJ1-2, is KAGVTQTPRYLIKTRGQQVTLSCSPISGHRSVSWYQQTPGQGLQFLFEYFSETQRNKGNFPGRFSGRQFSNSRSEMNVSTLELGDSALYLCASRNTGGSNYGYTFGSGTRLTVV.

This rearrangement joins TRBV25-1 to TRBJ2-7, with D tentatively TRBD2 (5 bases). This CDR3 is 14 amino acids long. Trimming pared 0 bases from V and 0 bases from J, leaving 6 bases between. From germline, CDR1 is MGHDK and CDR2 SYGVNS. DNA for the CDR3: TGTGCCAGCAGTGAATACGGGATCTCCTACGAGCAGTACTTC. It translates to CASSEYGISYEQYF.

The chain's CDR3 is CASSPRDTNTEAFF. The CDR3 DNA reads TGTGCCAGCAGCCCCCGGGACACGAACACTGAAGCTTTCTTT. This rearrangement joins TRBV5-6 to TRBJ1-1, with D possibly being TRBD1 (6 bases). The CDR3 sequence is 14 residues long. Germline CDR1 is SGHDT and CDR2 is YYEEEE. The V gene lost 4 bases and the J gene lost 1 base, with 11 bases spanning the gap.

This chain uses TRBV5-1 with TRBJ2-5, with D possibly being TRBD2 (6 bases). This CDR3 is 14 amino acids long. CDR1 is SGHRS and CDR2 is YFSETQ in the germline V gene. Trimming left V 4 bases short and J 4 bases short, with 14 bases between. Here the CDR3 DNA reads TGCGCCAGCAGCCCATGGGGAGGTGGAGAGACCCAGTACTTC. Protein sequence: CASSPWGGGETQYF.

This clone has a single count. The V call is TRBV5-1, the J call TRBJ2-7; 14 bases line up with TRBD2. The trim removed 3 bases at V and 8 bases at J, leaving 7 bases unmatched. Germline loops: CDR1 SGHRS, CDR2 YFSETQ. This CDR3 spans 15 amino acids. CDR3 sequence: CASSSRLAGGPKQYF. CDR3 nucleotides: TGCGCCAGCAGCTCCCGACTAGCGGGAGGGCCCAAGCAGTACTTC.

This clone was counted a single time. V gene TRBV5-1 combines with J gene TRBJ2-3, with TRBD2 matching over 11 bases. This CDR3 has 15 amino acids. From germline, CDR1 is SGHRS and CDR2 YFSETQ. Trimming cost V 5 bases and J 6 bases; bases outside gene matches: 8. The CDR3 sequence is CASSLLAGDSDTQYF. The CDR3 DNA is TGCGCCAGCAGTTTACTAGCGGGAGACTCGGATACGCAGTATTTT.

V gene TRBV18 combines with J gene TRBJ2-7; 7 bases agree with TRBD2. Germline trimming cut 0 bases from V and 0 bases from J; bases unmatched to any gene: 5. This CDR3 has 16 residues. From germline, CDR1 is KGHSH and CDR2 LQKENI. The CDR3, as DNA: TGTGCCAGCTCACCACCGGGGACTAAGTACTCCTACGAGCAGTACTTC. Protein: CASSPPGTKYSYEQYF.

The CDR3 DNA sequence: TGTGCCAGCAGTGAGTTGGGAGGGGGTAATGAAAAACTGTTTTTT. It is translated as CASSELGGGNEKLFF. J is TRBJ1-4 and V is TRBV6-1, with D perhaps matching TRBD1 (6 bases). Germline lookup yields CDR1 MNHNS and CDR2 SASEGT. With 3 bases removed from V and 4 bases from J, the gap between germline ends came to 12 bases. The CDR3 has 15 residues.

The genes are TRBV5-4 and TRBJ2-2; 9 positions agree with TRBD1. Germline assignment: CDR1 SGHNT and CDR2 YYREEE (reference sequence). Losses at the gene ends were 3 bases for V and 6 bases for J; bases not matched to a gene: 9. This CDR3 region has 16 residues. CDR3 residues: CASSSRQGVVPGELFF. In nucleotides, the CDR3 is TGTGCCAGCAGCTCCAGACAGGGGGTTGTTCCCGGGGAGCTGTTTTTT.

The chain uses TRBV29-1 and TRBJ2-2, with 9 bases identical to TRBD2. V gave up 5 bases and J gave up 3 bases; unmatched junction bases: 7. The CDR3 is 15 amino acids. The germline gives CDR1 SQVTM, CDR2 ANQGSEA. CDR3 nucleotides: TGCAGCGTTCTTAGCGGGAGTGTTTACACCGGGGAGCTGTTTTTT. Translation gives CSVLSGSVYTGELFF.

The genes are TRBV9 and TRBJ2-7; D may be TRBD1 (7 bases). In germline, CDR1 is SGDLS, CDR2 YYNGEE. There are 14 residues in the CDR3. V dropped 0 bases and J dropped 3 bases, with 10 bases sitting between them. The CDR3 spells CASSVGQGLYEQYF. The DNA of the CDR3 is TGTGCCAGCAGCGTAGGACAGGGACTCTACGAGCAGTACTTC.

V gene TRBV2 combines with J gene TRBJ2-6; 10 nucleotides align to TRBD1. The CDR3 is 18 residues long. Germline V gene lookup returns CDR1 SNHLY and CDR2 FYNNEI. Losses at the gene ends were 8 bases for V and 3 bases for J; bases not matched to a gene: 13. CDR3 loop: CASYPTGTGVDGANVLTF. The DNA of the CDR3 is TGTGCCAGCTATCCCACCGGGACAGGGGTGGATGGGGCCAACGTCCTGACTTTC. The full variable domain, completed using reference TRBV2 and TRBJ2-6, is EPEVTQTPSHQVTQMGQEVILRCVPISNHLYFYWYRQILGQKVEFLVSFYNNEISEKSEIFDDQFSVERPDGSNFTLKIRSTKLEDSAMYFCASYPTGTGVDGANVLTFGAGSRLTVL.

The chain combines TRBV4-1 with TRBJ2-1; 8 nucleotides align to TRBD2. The length of the CDR3 is 16 residues. Germline CDR1 is MGHRA and CDR2 is YSYEKL. After removal of 4 bases from V and 4 bases from J, the junction contained 9 bases not matched to a gene. The CDR3 nucleotides read TGCGCCAGCAGCCGCTCAACTAGCGGAAGTTACAATGAGCAGTTCTTC. This sequence encodes CASSRSTSGSYNEQFF.

A remark on this clone: The sample holds other DNA sequences that translate to the same CDR3. The chain carries TRBV28 and TRBJ2-7; possible D gene TRBD1, 6 bases. Trimming took 6 bases from V and 0 from J, leaving 12 bases between them. This CDR3 has 14 residues. Germline V gene data show CDR1 as MDHEN and CDR2 as SYDVKM. CDR3 sequence (DNA): TGTGCCAGCAGGACAGGTGCTCTCTCCTACGAGCAGTACTTC. Protein sequence: CASRTGALSYEQYF. Full variable domain (missing parts from reference TRBV28 and TRBJ2-7): DVKVTQSSRYLVKRTGEKVFLECVQDMDHENMFWYRQDPGLGLRLIYFSYDVKMKEKGDIPEGYSVSREKKERFSLILESASTNQTSMYLCASRTGALSYEQYFGPGTRLTVT.

The rearrangement links TRBV7-9 to TRBJ2-7, with D maybe TRBD2 (6 bases). Between the trimmed V and J ends, which lost 5 bases and 9 bases, there was a span of 11 bases. CDR3 length: 11 residues. The germline V gene encodes CDR1 SEHNR and CDR2 FQNEAQ (reference sequence). The CDR3 nucleotides read TGTGCCAGCAGCGAGACCGGGAGGCAGTACTTC. Amino acids: CASSETGRQYF.